The 20 T cell receptor beta chains in this list originate from one sample, sequenced in a study of Graves' ophthalmopathy and Graves' hyperthyroidism. Amplified material comprised TCR beta CDR3 regions derived from RNA transcripts. RT-PCR with HTBI primers came first, then second-round multiplex PCR. One entry per CDR3 protein, called by TCRdb with MiXCR from the multiplex PCR reads. The sample carries 150,000 to 200,000 distinct CDR3 sequences, 35% to 45% recorded once. Sequencing was done on a sample of peripheral blood. Receptors originate from a man aged 25 to 40 with Graves' ophthalmopathy.

DNA for the CDR3: TGTGCCAGCAGCTTATCGTCCCTGGAAAAGCAGTACTTC. Its translation: CASSLSSLEKQYF. The V gene is TRBV11-2, the J gene TRBJ2-7; D not resolved. The CDR3 runs to 13 residues. V dropped 2 bases and J dropped 8 bases, with 13 bases sitting between them. Germline lookup yields CDR1 SGHAT and CDR2 FQNNGV.

This clonotype was recorded many times. The rearrangement uses TRBV30 and TRBJ1-6; 7 nucleotides line up with TRBD1. V lost 2 bases to trimming and J lost 2 bases; unmatched junction nucleotides: 3. Germline CDR1 and CDR2: GTSNPN and SVGIG (reference sequence). This CDR3 region has 15 residues. Here the CDR3 reads CAWSRGGTYNSPLHF. DNA of the CDR3: TGTGCCTGGAGTCGAGGGGGCACCTATAATTCACCCCTCCACTTT.

This clonotype was observed many times. The chain joins TRBV2 to TRBJ2-2, with TRBD1 matching 7 bases. The CDR3 loop spans 16 amino acids. Germline trimming cut 4 bases from V and 0 bases from J; bases unmatched to any gene: 5. Per germline, CDR1 SNHLY and CDR2 FYNNEI. CDR3 nucleotide sequence: TGTGCCAGCAGTGGAGTGACAGGGTCGAACACCGGGGAGCTGTTTTTT. It encodes CASSGVTGSNTGELFF.

This clonotype was recorded at least ten times. The V call is TRBV7-8, the J call TRBJ1-5, with D perhaps matching TRBD1 (5 bases). The V gene's germline CDR1 is SGHVS and CDR2 FQNEAQ. The CDR3 has 15 amino acids. The V and J ends lost 6 bases and 0 bases respectively, with 12 bases between them. The CDR3 sequence: CASSSPGGSNQPQHF. In DNA, the CDR3 is TGTGCCAGCAGTTCCCCGGGGGGTAGCAATCAGCCCCAGCATTTT.

V usage is TRBV24-1 and J usage is TRBJ2-5; tentative D call: TRBD2 (6 bases). The CDR3 is 19 amino acids. Per the germline V gene, CDR1 is KGHDR and CDR2 is SFDVKD. The V end was cut by 2 bases, the J end by 5 bases, with 26 bases between. The CDR3 reads CATSDSGTRRERGRETQYF. The CDR3 coding sequence is TGTGCCACCAGTGATTCTGGAACAAGGAGGGAGAGGGGAAGGGAGACCCAGTACTTC.

This clonotype was seen at least ten times. The rearrangement links TRBV7-9 to TRBJ2-7; possibly TRBD1 or TRBD2 for D (5 bases each). From germline, CDR1 is SEHNR and CDR2 FQNEAQ (reference sequence). The V gene lost 5 bases and the J gene lost 5 bases, with 13 bases spanning the gap. The CDR3 has 13 residues. The CDR3 coding sequence is TGTGCCAGCAGCCAGGGACCTTGGAACGAGCAGTACTTC. Its protein product is CASSQGPWNEQYF.

This clonotype was recorded at least ten times. V gene TRBV30 combines with J gene TRBJ2-2, with 10 positions matching TRBD2. The germline V gene encodes CDR1 GTSNPN and CDR2 SVGIG (reference sequence). V lost 5 bases and J lost 6; bases outside the gene matches: 3. This CDR3 is built from 13 residues. CDR3 in amino acids: CAWGLAGAGELFF. The DNA of the CDR3 is TGTGCCTGGGGGCTAGCGGGAGCCGGGGAGCTGTTTTTT. Full variable domain (outside the CDR3, taken from reference TRBV30 and TRBJ2-2): SQTIHQWPATLVQPVGSPLSLECTVEGTSNPNLYWYRQAAGRGLQLLFYSVGIGQISSEVPQNLSASRPQDRQFILSSKKLLLSDSGFYLCAWGLAGAGELFFGEGSRLTVL.

This chain links TRBV28 with TRBJ2-7, with D unclear. V lost 5 bases and J 6 bases, leaving 11 bases between the germline ends. The CDR3 has 12 residues. The germline CDR1 and CDR2 sequences are MDHEN and SYDVKM. The CDR3 here is CASSPRTAEQYF. In nucleotides, the CDR3 is TGTGCCAGCAGTCCCCGTACAGCCGAGCAGTACTTC.

This clonotype was counted ten times or more. One end of the junction fails to match germline, which may point to a read error. V is TRBV30 and J is TRBJ2-7; 7 nucleotides match TRBD2. CDR1 and CDR2 (germline): GTSNPN, SVGIG (reference sequence). The CDR3 contains 13 residues. The chain's CDR3 is CAWSPGLAEAVLF. DNA of the CDR3: TGTGCCTGGAGCCCGGGGCTAGCGGAAGCCGTTCTCTTC.

This clonotype has ten or more counts. The chain couples TRBV27 to TRBJ1-1; D not resolved. Trimming took 6 bases from V and 6 from J, leaving 14 bases between them. The CDR3 is 13 amino acids. Per germline, CDR1 MNHEY and CDR2 SMNVEV (reference sequence). The DNA of the CDR3 is TGTGCCAGCAGCCCGGGTCATGGGGCTGAAGCTTTCTTT. Its protein product is CASSPGHGAEAFF.

The chain has TRBV28 and TRBJ2-7, with 7 bases lining up with TRBD1. V dropped 5 bases and J dropped 1; count of bases not matched to a gene: 8. The CDR3 is made up of 15 amino acids. In germline, CDR1 is MDHEN, CDR2 SYDVKM. This CDR3 is CASSPWDRLSYEQYF. The CDR3 bases are TGTGCCAGCAGTCCGTGGGACAGACTTTCCTACGAGCAGTACTTC.

This clonotype was observed many times. The chain carries TRBV30 and TRBJ2-6, with a possible D match to TRBD2 (5 bases). The CDR3 has 17 residues. Trimming shortened V by 0 bases and J by 0 bases, and 12 bases separated the two germline ends. Germline V CDR1 and CDR2: GTSNPN, SVGIG (reference sequence). CDR3 sequence: CAWSVWASGSGANVLTF. The CDR3 DNA is TGTGCCTGGAGTGTATGGGCAAGCGGCTCTGGGGCCAACGTCCTGACTTTC.

V is TRBV6-2 or TRBV6-3 and J is TRBJ1-5; no clear D gene. The V end was cut by 2 bases, the J end by 0 bases, with 17 bases between. This CDR3 contains 18 residues. Germline CDR1 MNHEY, CDR2 SVGEGT. The CDR3: CASSYEGGLGTSNQPQHF. DNA of the CDR3: TGTGCCAGCAGTTACGAGGGAGGACTGGGCACTAGCAATCAGCCCCAGCATTTT.

V usage is TRBV7-2 and J usage is TRBJ2-5; 10 bases are shared with TRBD1. From germline, CDR1 is SGHTA and CDR2 FQGNSA. With 4 bases clipped from V and 9 bases from J, the junction kept 14 bases outside the gene matches. The CDR3 sequence is 16 residues long. CDR3 nucleotide sequence: TGTGCCAGCAGCTCCCACCCTGGGACAGGGGAGGGTGCCCAGTACTTC. Translating it yields CASSSHPGTGEGAQYF. Full variable domain (missing parts from reference TRBV7-2 and TRBJ2-5): GAGVSQSPSNKVTEKGKDVELRCDPISGHTALYWYRQSLGQGLEFLIYFQGNSAPDKSGLPSDRFSAERTGGSVSTLTIQRTQQEDSAVYLCASSSHPGTGEGAQYFGPGTRLLVL.

The chain couples TRBV5-1 to TRBJ1-1; TRBD1 matches at 8 bases. The CDR3 is made up of 15 amino acids. The trim removed 3 bases at V and 5 bases at J, leaving 9 bases unmatched. Germline CDR1 reads SGHRS; CDR2 reads YFSETQ. The CDR3 loop is CASSSRTGQTTEAFF. As DNA, the CDR3 is TGCGCCAGCAGCTCCCGGACAGGGCAAACAACTGAAGCTTTCTTT.

This clonotype appeared many times. This chain connects TRBV6-2 or TRBV6-3 to TRBJ1-2; D is possibly TRBD1 (5 bases). The CDR3 covers 14 residues. Trimming left V 2 bases short and J 4 bases short, with 11 bases between. Per germline, CDR1 MNHEY and CDR2 SVGEGT. CDR3 nucleotide sequence: TGTGCCAGCAGTTACAGGGACGCGGGCTATGGCTACACCTTC. It specifies CASSYRDAGYGYTF.

This clonotype was seen repeatedly, ten times or more. The chain carries TRBV5-1 and TRBJ2-2, with no clear D. The CDR3 sequence is 14 residues long. Germline CDR1 is SGHRS and CDR2 is YFSETQ. The ends were cut back, 0 bases at V and 1 base at J, with 4 bases in the middle. The CDR3 region has the DNA TGCGCCAGCAGCTTGGGGGGGAACACCGGGGAGCTGTTTTTT. Translating it yields CASSLGGNTGELFF. The variable domain in full, with the rest retrieved from reference TRBV5-1 and TRBJ2-2, is KAGVTQTPRYLIKTRGQQVTLSCSPISGHRSVSWYQQTPGQGLQFLFEYFSETQRNKGNFPGRFSGRQFSNSRSEMNVSTLELGDSALYLCASSLGGNTGELFFGEGSRLTVL.

The table lists this clonotype with many counts. This chain connects TRBV12-3 or TRBV12-4 to TRBJ2-7; the D gene is possibly TRBD1 (6 bases). Deletions cut 4 bases from V and 7 bases from J, with 20 bases between. The CDR3 is 15 residues long. CDR3 DNA sequence: TGTGCCAGCAGTTCTACGGGACACATGTTTAGGGAGCAGTACTTC. Encoded protein: CASSSTGHMFREQYF.

Note on this clonotype: Germline is not matched at one junction end, which may reflect a read error. The chain carries TRBV12-3 or TRBV12-4 and TRBJ2-7; the match to TRBD1 covers 8 bases. The CDR3 is 14 amino acids. In nucleotides, the CDR3 is TGTGGCAGCAGTCAGGGACAGGTCGGGCTCGAGCAGTACTTC. It specifies CGSSQGQVGLEQYF.

This clonotype was seen many times. The genes are TRBV20-1 and TRBJ2-5, with 9 bases aligning to TRBD1. The CDR3 runs to 15 residues. V shed 0 bases and J 3 bases; nucleotides not matched to a gene: 5. Per germline, CDR1 DFQATT and CDR2 SNEGSKA (reference sequence). The CDR3 nucleotides are TGCAGTGCTAGAGATGGTGACAGGGGGGAAGAGACCCAGTACTTC. It codes for CSARDGDRGEETQYF.